This TCR beta chain was retrieved from a study of blood T cell repertoires in COVID-19. In germline, CDR1 is MGHRA, CDR2 YSYEKL. CDR3 length: 15 residues. V was cut by 4 bases and J by 3 bases, with 13 bases left in between. Sequenced by immunoSEQ multiplex PCR; TCRdb stores in-frame clones only, minus some. The sample lists approximately 210,000 clones; roughly 81% were seen once. This TCR came from a woman aged 45-65 years with active or convalescent COVID-19. Sequencing was done on a sample of peripheral blood. The chain links TRBV4-1 to TRBJ2-1; a possible D gene is TRBD1 (6 bases). CDR3: CASSRQGISYNEQFF. The CDR3 DNA follows: TGCGCCAGCAGCCGGCAGGGGATCAGCTACAATGAGCAGTTCTTC.